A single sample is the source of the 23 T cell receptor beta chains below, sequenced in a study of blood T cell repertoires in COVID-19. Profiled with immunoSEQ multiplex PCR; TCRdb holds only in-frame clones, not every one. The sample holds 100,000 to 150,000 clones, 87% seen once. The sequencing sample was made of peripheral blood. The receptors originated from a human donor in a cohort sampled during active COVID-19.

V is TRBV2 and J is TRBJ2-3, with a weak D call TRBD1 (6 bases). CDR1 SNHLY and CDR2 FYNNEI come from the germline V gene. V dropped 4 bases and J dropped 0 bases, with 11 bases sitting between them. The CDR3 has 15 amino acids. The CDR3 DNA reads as TGTGCCAGCAGTGGGGACATCCCTAGCACAGATACGCAGTATTTT. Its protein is CASSGDIPSTDTQYF.

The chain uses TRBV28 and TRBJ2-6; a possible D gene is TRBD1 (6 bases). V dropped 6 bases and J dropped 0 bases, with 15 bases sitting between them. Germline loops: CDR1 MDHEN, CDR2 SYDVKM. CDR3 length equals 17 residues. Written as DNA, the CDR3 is TGTGCCAGCAGCTCTGGGGGCATCCTCTCTGGGGCCAACGTCCTGACTTTC. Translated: CASSSGGILSGANVLTF.

CDR3 nucleotides: TGTGCCAGCAGGTACACGAACACCGGGGAGCTGTTTTTT. Translation gives CASRYTNTGELFF. The chain has TRBV2 and TRBJ2-2, with D unresolved. The CDR3 contains 13 residues. Germline CDR1 SNHLY, CDR2 FYNNEI. Trimming cost V 6 bases and J 0 bases, with 5 bases left between them.

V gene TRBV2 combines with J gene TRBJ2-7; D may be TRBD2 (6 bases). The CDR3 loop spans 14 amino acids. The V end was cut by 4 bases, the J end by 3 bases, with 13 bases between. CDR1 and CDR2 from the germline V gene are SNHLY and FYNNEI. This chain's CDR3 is CASSAGREFYEQYF. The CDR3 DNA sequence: TGTGCCAGCAGTGCTGGGCGGGAATTCTACGAGCAGTACTTC. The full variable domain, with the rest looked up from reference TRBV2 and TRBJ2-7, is EPEVTQTPSHQVTQMGQEVILRCVPISNHLYFYWYRQILGQKVEFLVSFYNNEISEKSEIFDDQFSVERPDGSNFTLKIRSTKLEDSAMYFCASSAGREFYEQYFGPGTRLTVT.

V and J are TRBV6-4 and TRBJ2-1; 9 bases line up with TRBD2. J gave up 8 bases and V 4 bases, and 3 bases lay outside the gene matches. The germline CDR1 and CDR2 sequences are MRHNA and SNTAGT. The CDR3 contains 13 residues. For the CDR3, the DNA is TGTGCCAGCAGTGGCGGGAGGGTAGATGAGCAGTTCTTC. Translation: CASSGGRVDEQFF.

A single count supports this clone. Here the CDR3 reads CASSRTGYTGELFF. Here the CDR3 DNA reads TGTGCCAGCAGTCGAACAGGATACACCGGGGAGCTGTTTTTT. The gene calls are TRBV2 and TRBJ2-2; perhaps TRBD1 as D (5 bases). CDR1 and CDR2 (germline): SNHLY, FYNNEI. V lost 5 bases and J 3 bases, leaving 10 bases between the germline ends. CDR3 length: 14 residues.

The CDR3 DNA is TGTGCCACCAGCAGAGGCGGCGGGGGGATAGGCCAGTACTTC. Translated: CATSRGGGGIGQYF. V and J are TRBV15 and TRBJ2-5; 8 bases are a match to TRBD2. The CDR3 length is 14 residues. CDR1 is LNHNV and CDR2 is YYDKDF in the germline V gene (reference sequence). Trimming removed 1 base from V and 10 bases from J; junction bases left unmatched: 8.

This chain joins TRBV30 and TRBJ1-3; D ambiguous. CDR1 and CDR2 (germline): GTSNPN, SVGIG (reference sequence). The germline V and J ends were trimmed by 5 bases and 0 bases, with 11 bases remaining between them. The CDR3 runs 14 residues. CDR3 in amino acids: CAWSSGSSGNTIYF. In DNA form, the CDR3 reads TGTGCCTGGTCTAGCGGCAGCTCTGGAAACACCATATATTTT.

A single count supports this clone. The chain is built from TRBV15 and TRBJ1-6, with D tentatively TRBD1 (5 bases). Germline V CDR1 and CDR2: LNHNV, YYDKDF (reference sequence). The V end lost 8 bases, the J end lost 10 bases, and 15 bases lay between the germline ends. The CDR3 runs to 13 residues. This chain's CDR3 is CATCQGFRSPLHF. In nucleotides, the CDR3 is TGTGCCACCTGTCAGGGTTTTCGCTCACCCCTCCACTTT.

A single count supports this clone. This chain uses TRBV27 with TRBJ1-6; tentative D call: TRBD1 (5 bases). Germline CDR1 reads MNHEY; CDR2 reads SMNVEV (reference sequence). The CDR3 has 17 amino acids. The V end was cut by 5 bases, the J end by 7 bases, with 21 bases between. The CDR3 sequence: CASSLWRGDSGNSPLHF. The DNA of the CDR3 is TGTGCCAGCAGTCTTTGGCGGGGTGACAGCGGGAATTCACCCCTCCACTTT.

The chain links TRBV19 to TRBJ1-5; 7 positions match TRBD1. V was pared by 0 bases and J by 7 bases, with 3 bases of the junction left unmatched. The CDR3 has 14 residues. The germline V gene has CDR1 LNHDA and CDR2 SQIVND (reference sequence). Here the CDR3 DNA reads TGTGCCAGTAGTATAGAGACAGGGAGGCAGCCCCAGCATTTT. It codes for CASSIETGRQPQHF.

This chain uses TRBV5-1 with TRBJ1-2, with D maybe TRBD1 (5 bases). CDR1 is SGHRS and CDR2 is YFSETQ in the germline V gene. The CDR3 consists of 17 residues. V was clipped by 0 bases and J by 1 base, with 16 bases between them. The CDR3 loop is CASSLEVGPSFNYGYTF. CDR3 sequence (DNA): TGCGCCAGCAGCTTGGAGGTGGGGCCTTCATTTAACTATGGCTACACCTTC.

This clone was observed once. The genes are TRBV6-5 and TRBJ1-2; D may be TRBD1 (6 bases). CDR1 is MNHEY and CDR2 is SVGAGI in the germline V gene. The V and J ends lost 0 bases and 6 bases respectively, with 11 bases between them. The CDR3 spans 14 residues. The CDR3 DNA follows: TGTGCCAGCAGTTACTCACGGACAGCGGATGGCTACACCTTC. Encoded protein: CASSYSRTADGYTF.

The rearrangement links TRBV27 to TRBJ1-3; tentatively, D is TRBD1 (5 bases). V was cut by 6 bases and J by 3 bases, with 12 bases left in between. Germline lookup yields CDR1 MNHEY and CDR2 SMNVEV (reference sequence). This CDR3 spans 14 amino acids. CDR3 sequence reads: CASRDSRFGNTIYF. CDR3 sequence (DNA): TGTGCCAGCAGAGACAGTCGGTTTGGAAACACCATATATTTT.

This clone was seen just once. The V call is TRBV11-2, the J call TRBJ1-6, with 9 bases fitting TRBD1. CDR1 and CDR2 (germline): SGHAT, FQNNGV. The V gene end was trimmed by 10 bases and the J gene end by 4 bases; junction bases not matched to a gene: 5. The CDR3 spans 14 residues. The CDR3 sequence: CATGQGSYNSPLHF. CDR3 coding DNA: TGTGCCACCGGACAGGGGAGTTATAATTCACCCCTCCACTTT.

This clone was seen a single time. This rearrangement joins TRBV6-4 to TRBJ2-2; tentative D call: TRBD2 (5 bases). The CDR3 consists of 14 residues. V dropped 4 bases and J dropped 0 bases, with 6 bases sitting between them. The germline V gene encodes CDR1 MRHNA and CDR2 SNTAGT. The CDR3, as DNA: TGTGCCAGCAGTGTTAGCGCGAACACCGGGGAGCTGTTTTTT. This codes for CASSVSANTGELFF.

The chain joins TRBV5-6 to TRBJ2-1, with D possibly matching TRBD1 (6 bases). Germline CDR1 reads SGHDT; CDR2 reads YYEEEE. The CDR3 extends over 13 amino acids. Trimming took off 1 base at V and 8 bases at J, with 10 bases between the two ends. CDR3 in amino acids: CASSLTGLDEQFF. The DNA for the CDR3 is TGTGCCAGCAGCTTGACAGGGCTGGATGAGCAGTTCTTC.

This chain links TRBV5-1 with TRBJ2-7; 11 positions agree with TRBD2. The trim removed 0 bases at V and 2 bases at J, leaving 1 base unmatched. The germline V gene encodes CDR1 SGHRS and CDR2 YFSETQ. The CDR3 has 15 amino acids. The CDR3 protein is CASSLGTSGPYEQYF. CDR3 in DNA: TGCGCCAGCAGCTTGGGGACTAGCGGGCCCTACGAGCAGTACTTC.

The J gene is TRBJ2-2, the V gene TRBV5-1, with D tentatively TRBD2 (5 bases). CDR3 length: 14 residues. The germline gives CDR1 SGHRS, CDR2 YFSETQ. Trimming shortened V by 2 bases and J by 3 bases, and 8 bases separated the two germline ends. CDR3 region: CASSFRGHTGELFF. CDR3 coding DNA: TGCGCCAGCAGCTTTCGGGGTCACACCGGGGAGCTGTTTTTT.

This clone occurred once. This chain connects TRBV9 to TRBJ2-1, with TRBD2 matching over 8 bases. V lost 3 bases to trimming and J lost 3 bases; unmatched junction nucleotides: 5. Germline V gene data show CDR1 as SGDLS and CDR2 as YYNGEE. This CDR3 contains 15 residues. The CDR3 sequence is CASSEERELYNEQFF. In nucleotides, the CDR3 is TGTGCCAGCAGCGAAGAGCGGGAGCTCTACAATGAGCAGTTCTTC.

CDR3 DNA: TGTGCCAGCAGTTCGGACAAGTTCTCGAACACTGAAGCTTTCTTT. Protein: CASSSDKFSNTEAFF. The chain is built from TRBV6-5 and TRBJ1-1, with D possibly matching TRBD1 (5 bases). V was trimmed by 4 bases and J by 1 base, leaving 13 bases between them. CDR3 length: 15 amino acids. Per germline, CDR1 MNHEY and CDR2 SVGAGI.

The CDR3 region has the DNA TGCGCCAGCAGTCAATGGGGGGTTGGGGCCAACGTCCTGACTTTC. Residues: CASSQWGVGANVLTF. V usage is TRBV23-1 and J usage is TRBJ2-6, with a possible D match to TRBD2 (6 bases). TRBV23-1 is filed as an ORF, its function uncertain. V lost 1 base, J lost 3 bases, and 7 bases lay in between. This CDR3 contains 15 residues.

CDR3 loop: CASSPTGGGVVYIQYF. CDR3 sequence (DNA): TGTGCCAGCAGCCCCACGGGAGGCGGAGTTGTATACATTCAGTACTTC. The V gene is TRBV28, the J gene TRBJ2-4; 7 nucleotides match TRBD2. This CDR3 region has 16 residues. Germline trimming cut 6 bases from V and 8 bases from J; bases unmatched to any gene: 16. CDR1 and CDR2 (germline): MDHEN, SYDVKM.